The 16 T cell receptor beta chains below come from one sample, sequenced in a study of cytomegalovirus exposure and HLA in healthy donors. A multiplex PCR was run with 60 Vbeta primers and 13 Jbeta primers. Measured with immunoSEQ multiplex PCR; TCRdb has only the in-frame clones, and not every one. The sample holds 55,000 to 75,000 clones. Sequencing was done on a sample of PBMCs. The receptors shown here come from a male donor in good health and CMV-seronegative.

The chain couples TRBV29-1 to TRBJ2-7; maybe TRBD1 (5 bases). Trimming removed 7 bases from V and 7 bases from J, with 14 bases in between. CDR1 is SQVTM, CDR2 ANQGSEA, per germline. The CDR3 has 11 residues. In nucleotides, the CDR3 is TGCAGCGCTAAACTGGGGCGTGAGCAGTACTTC. Its translation: CSAKLGREQYF.

To note about this clone: The junction does not match germline at one end; this may be a read error. This sequence joins TRBV7-8 and TRBJ2-6; the match to TRBD2 covers 13 bases. CDR3 length: 12 residues. CDR1 is SGHVS and CDR2 is FQNEAQ in the germline V gene. The CDR3 spells CASSGRLAGGAF. DNA for the CDR3: TGTGCCAGCAGCGGGCGACTAGCGGGGGGTGCTTTC. Together with reference TRBV7-8 and TRBJ2-6, the CDR3 gives the full variable domain: GAGVSQSPRYKVAKRGQDVALRCDPISGHVSLFWYQQALGQGPEFLTYFQNEAQLDKSGLPSDRFFAERPEGSVSTLKIQRTQQEDSAVYLCASSGRLAGGAFGAGSRLTVL.

The chain couples TRBV4-2 to TRBJ1-2; D is unclear. Germline CDR1 is LGHNA and CDR2 is YNFKEQ. The length of the CDR3 is 15 residues. V lost 0 bases and J lost 0, with 8 bases in between. Here the CDR3 reads CASSQDAGTNYGYTF. DNA of the CDR3: TGTGCCAGCAGCCAAGACGCCGGGACTAACTATGGCTACACCTTC.

This chain connects TRBV5-4 to TRBJ2-7, with D possibly TRBD1 on 5 matching bases. The V end was cut by 0 bases, the J end by 4 bases, with 14 bases between. The CDR3 is made up of 15 amino acids. Looked up from germline, CDR1 is SGHNT and CDR2 is YYREEE (reference sequence). CDR3 in amino acids: CASSLGAGPVYEQYF. CDR3 coding DNA: TGTGCCAGCAGCTTGGGGGCAGGGCCGGTATACGAGCAGTACTTC.

The genes are TRBV19 and TRBJ2-2; D may be TRBD2 (6 bases). The CDR3 runs 15 residues. Germline assignment: CDR1 LNHDA and CDR2 SQIVND (reference sequence). Trimming cost V 5 bases and J 1 base, with 11 bases left between them. Written as DNA, the CDR3 is TGTGCCAGTAGTGTGGTAGCGGTGAACACCGGGGAGCTGTTTTTT. Amino acid sequence: CASSVVAVNTGELFF.

The chain joins TRBV6-1 to TRBJ2-7; D possibly corresponds to TRBD2 (6 bases). This CDR3 is built from 15 residues. V lost 5 bases, J lost 2 bases, and 16 bases lay in between. Looked up from germline, CDR1 is MNHNS and CDR2 is SASEGT. The CDR3 DNA is TGTGCCAGCAGTTCGTCCGTGCGGGGAACCTACGAGCAGTACTTC. It yields the protein CASSSSVRGTYEQYF.

A note on this clone: Mismatch with germline at one junction end may stem from a read error. The chain combines TRBV9 with TRBJ1-2, with D hard to call. Germline values: CDR1 SGDLS, CDR2 YYNGEE. This CDR3 contains 11 residues. DNA of the CDR3: TGTGCCAGAAGCGACGACGGGGGCTACACCTTC. It translates to CARSDDGGYTF.

J is TRBJ2-3 and V is TRBV2, with 7 bases matching TRBD2. The CDR3 has 17 residues. The V gene end was trimmed by 4 bases and the J gene end by 2 bases; junction bases not matched to a gene: 12. CDR1 is SNHLY and CDR2 is FYNNEI in the germline V gene. DNA of the CDR3: TGTGCCAGCAGTGTCCGTCTGAGCGGGGACTTCACAGATACGCAGTATTTT. Translation gives CASSVRLSGDFTDTQYF.

The V and J genes are TRBV27 and TRBJ2-6; 8 bases are shared with TRBD2. Germline V gene lookup returns CDR1 MNHEY and CDR2 SMNVEV (reference sequence). The V and J ends lost 8 bases and 4 bases, in that order; junction bases with no gene match: 7. The CDR3 spans 15 residues. CDR3 region: CASRGGNSGANVLTF. CDR3 nucleotides: TGTGCCAGCCGGGGGGGTAACTCGGGGGCCAACGTCCTGACTTTC.

The chain carries TRBV6-7 and TRBJ2-7; maybe TRBD1 (5 bases). TRBV6-7 falls under the ORF class, with uncertain function. This CDR3 region has 12 residues. Trimming stripped 5 bases from V and 3 bases from J, with 8 bases between. In DNA, the CDR3 is TGTGCCAGCAGTGGGGCATACTACGAGCAGTACTTC. Protein: CASSGAYYEQYF.

The CDR3 loop reads CATSRDQGVEETQYF. In DNA, the CDR3 is TGTGCCACCAGCAGAGATCAGGGGGTTGAAGAGACCCAGTACTTC. This chain connects TRBV15 to TRBJ2-5; 7 bases fit TRBD1. Germline values: CDR1 LNHNV, CDR2 YYDKDF (reference sequence). The V gene end was trimmed by 0 bases and the J gene end by 3 bases; junction bases not matched to a gene: 4. CDR3 length equals 15 residues. Using reference TRBV15 and TRBJ2-5 for the parts outside the CDR3, the full variable domain is DAMVIQNPRYQVTQFGKPVTLSCSQTLNHNVMYWYQQKSSQAPKLLFHYYDKDFNNEADTPDNFQSRRPNTSFCFLDIRSPGLGDTAMYLCATSRDQGVEETQYFGPGTRLLVL.

The J gene is TRBJ2-3, the V gene TRBV6-5, with D possibly TRBD2 on 6 matching bases. V lost 6 bases and J lost 2, with 15 bases in between. From germline, CDR1 is MNHEY and CDR2 SVGAGI. The CDR3 extends over 15 amino acids. CDR3 coding DNA: TGTGCCAGCAGCCTCTTGGCGGGGAACACAGATACGCAGTATTTT. Its protein product is CASSLLAGNTDTQYF.

The V gene is TRBV30, the J gene TRBJ2-1; D call uncertain. V was shortened by 3 bases and J by 7 bases, with 7 bases between the two germline ends. In germline, CDR1 is GTSNPN, CDR2 SVGIG (reference sequence). There are 11 residues in the CDR3. The DNA for the CDR3 is TGTGCCTGGAGCCGACTGAATGAGCAGTTCTTC. This gives the protein CAWSRLNEQFF.

The chain has TRBV4-1 and TRBJ2-1; 8 nucleotides match TRBD1. The germline gives CDR1 MGHRA, CDR2 YSYEKL. There are 15 residues in the CDR3. Losses at the gene ends were 4 bases for V and 5 bases for J; bases not matched to a gene: 7. The CDR3 sequence is CASSLDRGENNEQFF. In DNA form, the CDR3 reads TGCGCCAGCAGCCTCGACAGGGGTGAGAACAATGAGCAGTTCTTC.

This chain uses TRBV5-4 with TRBJ1-1; no definite D call. The V gene lost 3 bases and the J gene lost 4 bases, with 19 bases spanning the gap. The CDR3 length is 16 residues. Germline V gene sequence: CDR1 SGHNT, CDR2 YYREEE (reference sequence). The chain's CDR3 is CASSSGSGLRVTEAFF. The CDR3 nucleotides are TGTGCCAGCAGCTCGGGGAGCGGCCTCCGGGTCACTGAAGCTTTCTTT.

The genes are TRBV23-1 and TRBJ2-2; 13 nucleotides agree with TRBD2. TRBV23-1 belongs to the ORF category, with a function that is uncertain. The CDR3 loop spans 23 amino acids. After removal of 2 bases from V and 5 bases from J, the junction contained 23 bases not matched to a gene. The CDR3 DNA reads as TGCGCCAGCAGTCAACCAGCTAGCGTATCCATTCGACTAGCGGGAGGACGGACCGGGGAGCTGTTTTTT. Its translation is CASSQPASVSIRLAGGRTGELFF.